These T cell receptor beta chains were read from a single sample in a study of T cell changes during pregnancy in multiple sclerosis. Sequencing was performed with immunoSEQ multiplex PCR; in TCRdb, only in-frame clones are kept and a portion is missing. The sample includes about 44,000 clones, around 90% of them seen just once. The sequenced sample was CD4+ T cells from peripheral blood mononuclear cells, obtained before pregnancy. The source is a female donor with multiple sclerosis, enrolled in a pregnancy study. The CDR3 runs from the conserved cysteine through the conserved F or W. The D gene is left open where the match is weak. Clone size, where shown, is once, few, many, or a class for clones that have expanded.

J: TRBJ2-7; D: TRBD1; size: -; V: TRBV18; DNA: TGTGCCAGCTCACCCCGGGACAGCCAAACCTACGAGCAGTACTTC; CDR3: CASSPRDSQTYEQYF
J: TRBJ2-3; D: -; size: -; V: TRBV4-1; DNA: TGCGCCAGCAGCCAAGATGGGCGTACAGATACGCAGTATTTT; CDR3: CASSQDGRTDTQYF
J: TRBJ1-1; D: -; size: -; V: TRBV11-2; DNA: TGTGCCAGCAGCTTGGGCAGTTCATACACTGAAGCTTTCTTT; CDR3: CASSLGSSYTEAFF
J: TRBJ2-3; D: TRBD2; size: -; V: TRBV4-1; DNA: TGCGCCAGCAGCCTCACCGGGACTAGCGGGGGGGCAGGGGATACGCAGTATTTT; CDR3: CASSLTGTSGGAGDTQYF
J: TRBJ2-7; D: -; size: -; V: TRBV6-5; DNA: TGTGCCAGCAGTTACACGGTATTGACGGGCGAGCAGTACTTC; CDR3: CASSYTVLTGEQYF
J: TRBJ2-5; D: -; size: -; V: TRBV4-1; DNA: TGCGCCAGCAGCCAACTCTTCCCCCAAGAGACCCAGTACTTC; CDR3: CASSQLFPQETQYF
J: TRBJ2-7; D: -; size: -; V: TRBV19; DNA: TGTGCCAGTAGCCACCAGGGTGTTTCCTACGAGCAGTACTTC; CDR3: CASSHQGVSYEQYF
J: TRBJ2-1; D: -; size: -; V: TRBV15; DNA: TGTGCCACCAGCAGAGGGGAGAGGCTTTCCCGGGACAATGAGCAGTTCTTC; CDR3: CATSRGERLSRDNEQFF
J: TRBJ2-5; D: -; size: -; V: TRBV6-5; DNA: TGTGCCAGTCGCGAATCAGAGACCCAGTACTTC; CDR3: CASRESETQYF
J: TRBJ2-7; D: TRBD2; size: -; V: TRBV27; DNA: TGTGCCAGCAGCCTTCTAGCGGGAGGGCGCGAGCAGTACTTC; CDR3: CASSLLAGGREQYF
J: TRBJ1-4; D: -; size: once; V: TRBV5-4; DNA: TGTGCCAGCAGCTTGGCGGGAGGGAGGAATGAAAAACTGTTTTTT; CDR3: CASSLAGGRNEKLFF
J: TRBJ1-2; D: -; size: -; V: TRBV19; DNA: TGTGCCAGTAGTATAGATGTGGAGGGCCGTGACTATGGCTACACCTTC; CDR3: CASSIDVEGRDYGYTF
J: TRBJ1-2; D: -; size: -; V: TRBV29-1; DNA: TGCAGCGTTGGGGGCCTACAGGGATCGTATGGCTACACCTTC; CDR3: CSVGGLQGSYGYTF
J: TRBJ2-3; D: TRBD1; size: -; V: TRBV2; DNA: TGTGCCAGCACCTCGGACAGGGCGAACACAGATACGCAGTATTTT; CDR3: CASTSDRANTDTQYF
J: TRBJ1-1; D: -; size: -; V: TRBV18; DNA: TGTGCCAGCTCACCACCGCCCTTCAAAGGGGGACAGAACACTGAAGCTTTCTTT; CDR3: CASSPPPFKGGQNTEAFF
J: TRBJ2-2; D: TRBD2; size: -; V: TRBV10-3; DNA: TGTGCCATCAGTGAACCCAGCGGGGGGAACACCGGGGAGCTGTTTTTT; CDR3: CAISEPSGGNTGELFF
J: TRBJ2-1; D: -; size: -; V: TRBV10-2; DNA: TGCGCCAGCAACTCGGGCAGGGGAGTCGGGCACAATGAGCAGTTCTTC; CDR3: CASNSGRGVGHNEQFF